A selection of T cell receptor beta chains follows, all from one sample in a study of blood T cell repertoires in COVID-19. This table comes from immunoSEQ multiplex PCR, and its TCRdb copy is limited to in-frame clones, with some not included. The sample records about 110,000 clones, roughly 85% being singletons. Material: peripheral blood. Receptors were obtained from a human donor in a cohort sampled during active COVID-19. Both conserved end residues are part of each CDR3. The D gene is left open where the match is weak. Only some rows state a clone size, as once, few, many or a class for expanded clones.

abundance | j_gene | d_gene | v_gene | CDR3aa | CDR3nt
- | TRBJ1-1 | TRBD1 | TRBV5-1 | CASSVGQGAEAFF | TGCGCCAGCAGCGTGGGACAGGGGGCGGAAGCTTTCTTT
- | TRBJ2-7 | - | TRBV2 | CASKSKTGPHYEQYF | TGTGCCAGCAAATCAAAAACAGGGCCCCACTACGAGCAGTACTTC
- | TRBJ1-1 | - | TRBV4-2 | CASRTDRNTEAFF | TGTGCCAGCAGAACGGACAGAAACACTGAAGCTTTCTTT
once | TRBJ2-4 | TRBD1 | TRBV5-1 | CASSPTTGINIQYF | TGCGCCAGCAGCCCGACGACAGGGATAAACATTCAGTACTTC
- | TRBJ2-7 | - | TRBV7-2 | CASSLEAGYEQYF | TGTGCCAGCAGCCTAGAGGCGGGGTACGAGCAGTACTTC
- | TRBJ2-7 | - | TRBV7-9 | CASSPWGRDNPYEQYF | TGTGCCAGCAGCCCATGGGGTAGGGACAATCCCTACGAGCAGTACTTC
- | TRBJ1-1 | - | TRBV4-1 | CASSQVTRGTEAFF | TGCGCCAGCAGCCAAGTTACAAGGGGAACTGAAGCTTTCTTT
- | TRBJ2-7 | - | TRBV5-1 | CASSLAGSYEQYF | TGCGCCAGCAGCTTGGCAGGGTCCTACGAGCAGTACTTC
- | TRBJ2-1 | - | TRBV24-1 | CATSDLQPDRDKGSYNEQFF | TGTGCCACCAGTGATTTGCAACCTGACCGCGACAAGGGGTCCTACAATGAGCAGTTCTTC
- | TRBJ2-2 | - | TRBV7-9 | CASSFARGGTGELFF | TGTGCCAGCAGCTTTGCGAGGGGGGGCACCGGGGAGCTGTTTTTT
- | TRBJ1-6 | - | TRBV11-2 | CASSLETGSLHF | TGTGCCAGCAGCTTAGAAACGGGGTCCCTCCACTTT
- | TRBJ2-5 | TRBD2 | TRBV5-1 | CASSLVLAGGQETQYF | TGCGCCAGCAGCTTGGTACTAGCGGGAGGGCAAGAGACCCAGTACTTC
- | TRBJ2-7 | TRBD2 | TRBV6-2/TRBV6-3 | CASSQLAGAGEQYF | TGTGCCAGCAGTCAGCTAGCGGGAGCCGGCGAGCAGTACTTC
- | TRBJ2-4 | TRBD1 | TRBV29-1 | CSVLQGADIQYF | TGCAGCGTTTTACAGGGGGCTGACATTCAGTACTTC
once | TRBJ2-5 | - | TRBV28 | CASSQGGVQETQYF | TGTGCCAGCAGCCAAGGGGGGGTACAAGAGACCCAGTACTTC
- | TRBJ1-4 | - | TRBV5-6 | CASSPGVQGKLFF | TGTGCCAGCAGCCCGGGGGTGCAGGGAAAACTGTTTTTT
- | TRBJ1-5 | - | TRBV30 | CAWSARARQPQHF | TGTGCCTGGAGTGCCAGGGCACGGCAGCCCCAGCATTTT
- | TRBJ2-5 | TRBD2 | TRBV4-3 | CASSQSRGHGGSSQETQYF | TGCGCCAGCAGCCAAAGTCGGGGCCATGGCGGGAGCAGTCAAGAGACCCAGTACTTC
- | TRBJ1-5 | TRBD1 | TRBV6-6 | CASSYRGRGQPQHF | TGTGCCAGCAGTTACAGGGGGCGAGGTCAGCCCCAGCATTTT
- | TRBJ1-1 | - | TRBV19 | CASTPSQTTTEAFF | TGTGCCAGTACACCTTCGCAGACTACTACTGAAGCTTTCTTT
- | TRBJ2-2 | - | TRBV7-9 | CASSLGQGGGTGELFF | TGTGCCAGCAGCTTAGGGCAGGGGGGCGGAACCGGGGAGCTGTTTTTT
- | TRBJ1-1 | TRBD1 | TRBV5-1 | CASSEDRGRGEAFF | TGCGCCAGCAGCGAGGACAGGGGGCGAGGTGAAGCTTTCTTT
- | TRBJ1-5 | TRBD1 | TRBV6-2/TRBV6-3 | CASSYSYTDRGPGSNQPQHF | TGTGCCAGCAGTTACTCCTATACAGACAGGGGGCCGGGGAGCAATCAGCCCCAGCATTTT
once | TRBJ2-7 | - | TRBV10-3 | CAISESALYEQYF | TGTGCCATCAGTGAGTCTGCGCTTTACGAGCAGTACTTC
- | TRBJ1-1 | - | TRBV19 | CASRTPNTEAFF | TGTGCCAGTAGGACACCGAACACTGAAGCTTTCTTT
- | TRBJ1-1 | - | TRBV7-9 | CASSLLVNSGTEAFF | TGTGCCAGCAGCCTACTAGTAAATTCCGGCACTGAAGCTTTCTTT
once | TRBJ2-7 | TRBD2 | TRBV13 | CASSLGWLAGPKTEYEQYF | TGTGCCAGCAGCTTAGGTTGGCTAGCGGGACCCAAAACAGAGTACGAGCAGTACTTC
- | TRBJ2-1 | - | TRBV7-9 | CASSRSGGATYNEQFF | TGTGCCAGCAGTCGCTCGGGCGGGGCTACCTACAATGAGCAGTTCTTC
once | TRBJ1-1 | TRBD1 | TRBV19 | CASTRDRGRQAFF | TGTGCCAGTACCCGGGACAGGGGGCGCCAAGCTTTCTTT
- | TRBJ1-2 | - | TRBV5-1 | CASSLSTDKFYGYTF | TGCGCCAGCAGCTTGTCGACGGACAAATTCTATGGCTACACCTTC
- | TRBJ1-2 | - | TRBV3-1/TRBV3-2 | CASSQATYGYTF | TGTGCCAGCAGCCAAGCGACATATGGCTACACCTTC
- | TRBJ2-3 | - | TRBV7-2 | CASSFTGTDTQYF | TGTGCCAGCAGCTTCACGGGCACAGATACGCAGTATTTT
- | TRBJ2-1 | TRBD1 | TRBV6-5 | CASSGGQGRNEQFF | TGTGCCAGCAGCGGGGGACAGGGGAGAAATGAGCAGTTCTTC
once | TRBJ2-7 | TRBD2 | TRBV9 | CASSVGLAGTYEQYF | TGTGCCAGCAGCGTAGGACTAGCGGGGACCTACGAGCAGTACTTC
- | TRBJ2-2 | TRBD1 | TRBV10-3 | CAIRTDRGYTGELFF | TGTGCCATCAGGACCGACAGGGGGTACACCGGGGAGCTGTTTTTT
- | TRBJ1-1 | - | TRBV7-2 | CASRTGTSNTEAFF | TGTGCCAGCAGAACGGGGACATCGAACACTGAAGCTTTCTTT
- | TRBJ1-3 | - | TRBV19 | CASTGGQVGNTIYF | TGTGCCAGTACGGGAGGACAAGTTGGGAACACCATATATTTT
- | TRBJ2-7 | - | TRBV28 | CASSSRDTMHPYEQYF | TGTGCCAGCAGTTCCCGGGACACCATGCATCCCTACGAGCAGTACTTC
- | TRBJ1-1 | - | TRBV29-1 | CSVEELGGEAFF | TGCAGCGTTGAAGAGCTCGGGGGTGAAGCTTTCTTT
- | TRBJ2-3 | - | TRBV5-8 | CASSLAPQQGDTQYF | TGTGCCAGCAGCTTGGCCCCACAGCAGGGGGATACGCAGTATTTT
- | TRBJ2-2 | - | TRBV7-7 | CASSLGGGRDTGELFF | TGTGCTAGCAGCTTAGGGGGGGGCCGGGACACCGGGGAGCTGTTTTTT
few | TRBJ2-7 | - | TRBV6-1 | CASSEGHPSQSISF | TGTGCCAGCAGTGAGGGACACCCATCCCAATCTATCTCTTTC
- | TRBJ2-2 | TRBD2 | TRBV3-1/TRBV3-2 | CASSQDRTSGKMAGELFF | TGTGCCAGCAGCCAAGACAGGACTAGCGGGAAAATGGCCGGGGAGCTGTTTTTT
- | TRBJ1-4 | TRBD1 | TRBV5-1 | CASSRGQYATNEKLFF | TGCGCCAGCAGCAGGGGACAGTATGCAACTAATGAAAAACTGTTTTTT
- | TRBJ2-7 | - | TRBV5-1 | CASSPGGQRYEQYF | TGCGCCAGCAGCCCCGGTGGACAAAGGTACGAGCAGTACTTC
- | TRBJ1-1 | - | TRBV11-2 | CASSRTPIEGLVAFF | TGTGCCAGCAGCCGGACCCCTATTGAGGGACTAGTGGCTTTCTTT
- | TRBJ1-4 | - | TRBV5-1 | CASSLTERDATNEKLFF | TGCGCCAGCAGCCTCACGGAGCGGGATGCAACTAATGAAAAACTGTTTTTT
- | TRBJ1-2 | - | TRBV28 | CASSLSRSYGYTF | TGTGCCAGCAGTCTCTCAAGGAGCTATGGCTACACCTTC
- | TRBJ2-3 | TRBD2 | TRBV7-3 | CASSSRGAGGTTDTQYF | TGTGCCAGCAGCTCCCGGGGGGCGGGAGGGACCACAGATACGCAGTATTTT